This T cell receptor (beta chain) is from a study of blood T cell repertoires in COVID-19. Study information: Spain, Italy and the United States supplied samples that represented acute and convalescent COVID-19. T cells, B-cell-depleted T cells, or PBMCs provided the cDNA or gDNA that served as material.

Looked up from germline, CDR1 is SNHLY and CDR2 is FYNNEI. V dropped 4 bases and J dropped 7 bases, with 13 bases sitting between them. The CDR3 is 13 residues long. Source study methods: Reference gene primers were amplified, and this amplification served to estimate nucleated cell counts. TCRdb keeps only in-frame clones here, not all; method: immunoSEQ multiplex PCR. V, J and clone size are those of that table, while D and trimming were read from the DNA. The repertoire holds about 210,000 clones, with 80% to 90% as singletons. The chain is built from TRBV2 and TRBJ1-2; perhaps TRBD1 as D (6 bases). The receptor was isolated from a man aged 35-49 years who had recovered from COVID-19. The sequencing input was peripheral blood. CDR3 DNA: TGTGCCAGCAGTGTCGGGGGGCAGGGTGGCTACACCTTC. Translating it yields CASSVGGQGGYTF. Based on the CDR3 plus reference TRBV2 and TRBJ1-2, the full variable domain is EPEVTQTPSHQVTQMGQEVILRCVPISNHLYFYWYRQILGQKVEFLVSFYNNEISEKSEIFDDQFSVERPDGSNFTLKIRSTKLEDSAMYFCASSVGGQGGYTFGSGTRLTVV.